The clone carrying this TCR beta chain was seen only a few times. Its cognate antigen is unknown. Via MiXCR, TCRdb re-called the 5' RACE reads, giving one row per CDR3 protein. The table shows around 140,000 distinct CDR3 sequences, with 19% occurring only once. The data were obtained in a study of T-cell memory formation after mild COVID-19. Study-level findings and limits: Researchers report contracting CD4+ clones mostly in CM and EM, with CD8+ clones in EMRA.

With V trimmed by 3 bases and J by 2 bases, 6 bases remained unmatched. The CDR3 extends over 16 amino acids. Germline V gene sequence: CDR1 LNHNV, CDR2 YYDKDF (reference sequence). The receptor was derived from an adult woman who had mild COVID-19 (a few samples of this study predate the infection). Cell type and time point are not known. The chain joins TRBV15 to TRBJ2-4; TRBD1 matches 8 bases. The specimen was PBMCs or a T cell subset sorted from them (not recorded which). For the CDR3, the DNA is TGTGCCACCAGCAGGAACAGGGGGTCGACCAAAAACATTCAGTACTTC. It encodes CATSRNRGSTKNIQYF.